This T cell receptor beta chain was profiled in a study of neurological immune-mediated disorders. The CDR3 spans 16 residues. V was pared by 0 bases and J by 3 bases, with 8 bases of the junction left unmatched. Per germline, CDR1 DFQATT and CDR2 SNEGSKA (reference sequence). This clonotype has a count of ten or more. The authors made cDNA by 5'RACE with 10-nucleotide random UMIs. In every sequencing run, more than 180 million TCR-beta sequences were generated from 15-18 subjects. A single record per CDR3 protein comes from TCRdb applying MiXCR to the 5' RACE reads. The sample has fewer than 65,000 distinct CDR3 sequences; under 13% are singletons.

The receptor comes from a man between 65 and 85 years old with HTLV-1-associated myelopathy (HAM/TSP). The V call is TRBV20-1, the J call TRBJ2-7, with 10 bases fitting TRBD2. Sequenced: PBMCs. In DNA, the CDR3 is TGCAGTGCTAGAGATGTGGCTAGCGGGAGATTCTACGAGCAGTACTTC. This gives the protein CSARDVASGRFYEQYF.